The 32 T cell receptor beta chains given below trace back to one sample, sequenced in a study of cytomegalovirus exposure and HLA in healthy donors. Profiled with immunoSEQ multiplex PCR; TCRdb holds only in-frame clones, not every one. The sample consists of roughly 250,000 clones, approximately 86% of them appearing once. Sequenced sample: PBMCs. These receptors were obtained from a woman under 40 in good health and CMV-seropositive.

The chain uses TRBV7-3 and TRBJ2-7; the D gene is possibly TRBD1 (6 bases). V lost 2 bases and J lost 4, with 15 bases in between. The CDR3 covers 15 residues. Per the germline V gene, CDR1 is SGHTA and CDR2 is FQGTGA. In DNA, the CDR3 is TGTGCCAGCAGCTTAGTACCAGGGGAGTTTTACGAGCAGTACTTC. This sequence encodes CASSLVPGEFYEQYF.

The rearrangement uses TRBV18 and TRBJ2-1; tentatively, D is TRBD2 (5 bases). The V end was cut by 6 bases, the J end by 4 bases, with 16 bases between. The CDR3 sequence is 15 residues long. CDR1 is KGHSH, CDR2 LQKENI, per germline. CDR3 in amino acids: CASSSKADTYNEQFF. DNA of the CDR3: TGTGCCAGCTCCTCAAAAGCGGATACTTACAATGAGCAGTTCTTC.

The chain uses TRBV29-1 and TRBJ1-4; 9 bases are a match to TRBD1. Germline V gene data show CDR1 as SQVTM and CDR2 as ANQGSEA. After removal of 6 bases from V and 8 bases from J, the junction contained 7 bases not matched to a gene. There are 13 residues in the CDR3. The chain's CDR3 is CSVNDRGFEKLFF. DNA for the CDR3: TGCAGCGTGAACGACAGGGGGTTCGAAAAACTGTTTTTT. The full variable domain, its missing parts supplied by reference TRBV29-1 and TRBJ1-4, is SAVISQKPSRDICQRGTSLTIQCQVDSQVTMMFWYRQQPGQSLTLIATANQGSEATYESGFVIDKFPISRPNLTFSTLTVSNMSPEDSSIYLCSVNDRGFEKLFFGSGTQLSVL.

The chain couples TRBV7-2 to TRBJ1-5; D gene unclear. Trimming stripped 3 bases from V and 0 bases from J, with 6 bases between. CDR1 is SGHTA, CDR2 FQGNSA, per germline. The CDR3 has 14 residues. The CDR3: CASSFYSSNQPQHF. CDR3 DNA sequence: TGTGCCAGCAGCTTTTACAGTAGCAATCAGCCCCAGCATTTT.

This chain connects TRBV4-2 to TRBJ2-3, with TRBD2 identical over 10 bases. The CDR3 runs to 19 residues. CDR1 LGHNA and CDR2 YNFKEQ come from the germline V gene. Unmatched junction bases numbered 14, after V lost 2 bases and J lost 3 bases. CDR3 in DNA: TGTGCCAGCAGCCAAATCGAAGTGAGCGGGAGGGCGGGGACAGATACGCAGTATTTT. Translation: CASSQIEVSGRAGTDTQYF.

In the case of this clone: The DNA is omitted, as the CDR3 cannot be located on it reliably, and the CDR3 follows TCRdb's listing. The CDR3 loop reads CAISEYFGQGTGELFF. The chain links TRBV10-3 to TRBJ2-2; the D call TRBD1 from the table was never checked on the DNA. The CDR3 totals 16 residues, both ends included. Germline V CDR1 and CDR2: ENHRY, SYGVKD.

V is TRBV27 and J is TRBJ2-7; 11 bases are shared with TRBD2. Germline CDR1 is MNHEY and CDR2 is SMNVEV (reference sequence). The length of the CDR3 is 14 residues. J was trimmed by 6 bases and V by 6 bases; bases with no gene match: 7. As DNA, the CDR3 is TGTGCCAGCAGCCATAGCGGGAGGGAGGGCGAGCAGTACTTC. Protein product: CASSHSGREGEQYF.

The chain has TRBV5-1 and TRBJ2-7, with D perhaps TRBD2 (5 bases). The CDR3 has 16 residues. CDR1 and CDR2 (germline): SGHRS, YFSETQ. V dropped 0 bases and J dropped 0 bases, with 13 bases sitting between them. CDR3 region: CASSLVSGLSSYEQYF. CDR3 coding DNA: TGCGCCAGCAGCTTGGTTAGTGGACTTTCCTCCTACGAGCAGTACTTC.

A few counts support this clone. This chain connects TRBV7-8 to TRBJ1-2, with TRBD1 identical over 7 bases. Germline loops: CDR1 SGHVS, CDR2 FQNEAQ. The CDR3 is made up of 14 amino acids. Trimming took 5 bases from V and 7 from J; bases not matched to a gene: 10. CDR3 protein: CASSDTQGRAGYTF. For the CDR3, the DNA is TGTGCCAGCAGCGATACACAGGGGAGAGCTGGCTACACCTTC.

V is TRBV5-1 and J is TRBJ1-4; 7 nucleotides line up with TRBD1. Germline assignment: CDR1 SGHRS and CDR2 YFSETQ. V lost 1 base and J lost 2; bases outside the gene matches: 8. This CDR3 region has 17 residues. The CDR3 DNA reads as TGCGCCAGCAGCTTGATAGTGACGGGACAGACTAATGAAAAACTGTTTTTT. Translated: CASSLIVTGQTNEKLFF.

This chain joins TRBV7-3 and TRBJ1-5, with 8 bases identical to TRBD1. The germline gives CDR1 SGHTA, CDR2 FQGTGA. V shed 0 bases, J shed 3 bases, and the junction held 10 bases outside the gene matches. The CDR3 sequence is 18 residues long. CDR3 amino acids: CASSLTLRTGPNNQPQHF. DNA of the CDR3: TGTGCCAGCAGCTTAACGTTACGGACAGGGCCAAACAATCAGCCCCAGCATTTT.

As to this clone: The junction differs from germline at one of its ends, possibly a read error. CDR3 sequence: CAAGEPYEQYF. DNA of the CDR3: TGCGCGGCCGGGGAGCCCTACGAGCAGTACTTC. The V gene is TRBV27, the J gene TRBJ2-7, with a weak D call TRBD2 (5 bases). CDR3 length equals 11 residues. In germline, CDR1 is MNHEY, CDR2 SMNVEV (reference sequence).

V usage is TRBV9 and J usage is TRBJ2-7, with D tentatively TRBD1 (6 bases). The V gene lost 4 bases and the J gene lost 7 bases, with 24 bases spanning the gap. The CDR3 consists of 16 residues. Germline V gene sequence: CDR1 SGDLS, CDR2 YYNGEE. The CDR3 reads CASSSREGQPTGEQYF. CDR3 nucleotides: TGTGCCAGCAGCTCGAGAGAAGGACAGCCAACGGGGGAGCAGTACTTC.

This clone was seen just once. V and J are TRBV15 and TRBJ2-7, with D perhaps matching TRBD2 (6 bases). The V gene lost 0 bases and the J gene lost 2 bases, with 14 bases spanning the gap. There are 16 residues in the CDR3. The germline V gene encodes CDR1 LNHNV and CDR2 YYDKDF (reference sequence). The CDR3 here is CATSRDRPGLTYEQYF. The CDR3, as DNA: TGTGCCACCAGCAGAGATAGACCGGGACTTACCTACGAGCAGTACTTC.

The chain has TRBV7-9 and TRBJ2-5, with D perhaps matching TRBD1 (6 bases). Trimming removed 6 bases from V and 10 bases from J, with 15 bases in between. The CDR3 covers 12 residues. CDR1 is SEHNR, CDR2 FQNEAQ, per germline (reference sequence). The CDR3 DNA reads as TGTGCCAGCAGTCACCTACAGGGAAACCAGTACTTC. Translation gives CASSHLQGNQYF.

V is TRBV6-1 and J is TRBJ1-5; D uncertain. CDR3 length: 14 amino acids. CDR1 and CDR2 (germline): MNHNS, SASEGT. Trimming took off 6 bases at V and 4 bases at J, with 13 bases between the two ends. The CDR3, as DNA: TGTGCCAGCAGCTTTATCGACGGGAATCAGCCCCAGCATTTT. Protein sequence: CASSFIDGNQPQHF.

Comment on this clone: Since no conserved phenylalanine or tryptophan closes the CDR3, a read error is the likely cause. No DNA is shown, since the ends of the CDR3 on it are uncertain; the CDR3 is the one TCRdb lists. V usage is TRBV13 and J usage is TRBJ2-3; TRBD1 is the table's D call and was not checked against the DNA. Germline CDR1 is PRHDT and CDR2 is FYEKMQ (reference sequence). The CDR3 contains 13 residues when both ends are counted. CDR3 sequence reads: CASSLGPDTAFQI.

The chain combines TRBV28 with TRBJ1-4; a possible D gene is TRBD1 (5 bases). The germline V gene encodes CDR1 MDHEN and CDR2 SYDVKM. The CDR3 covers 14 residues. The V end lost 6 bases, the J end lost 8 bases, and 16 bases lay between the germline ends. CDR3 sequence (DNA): TGTGCCAGCAGCCGGGGGGGGTCGGGGGAAAAACTGTTTTTT. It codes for CASSRGGSGEKLFF.

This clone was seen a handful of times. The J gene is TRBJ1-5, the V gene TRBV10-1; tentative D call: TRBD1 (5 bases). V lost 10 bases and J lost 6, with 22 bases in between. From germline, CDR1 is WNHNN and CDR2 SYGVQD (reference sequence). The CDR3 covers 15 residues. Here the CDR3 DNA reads TGCGCCACCCCTAAGTGCGGGGCTCGGGTTCAGCCCCAGCATTTT. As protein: CATPKCGARVQPQHF.

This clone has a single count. For the CDR3, the DNA is TGTGCCAGCGGACAGGGGGGACCCTACGAGCAGTACTTC. As protein: CASGQGGPYEQYF. This chain uses TRBV2 with TRBJ2-7; 10 bases line up with TRBD1. Germline-derived CDR1 and CDR2 are SNHLY and FYNNEI. CDR3 length: 13 amino acids. V was clipped by 8 bases and J by 2 bases; unmatched bases: 3.

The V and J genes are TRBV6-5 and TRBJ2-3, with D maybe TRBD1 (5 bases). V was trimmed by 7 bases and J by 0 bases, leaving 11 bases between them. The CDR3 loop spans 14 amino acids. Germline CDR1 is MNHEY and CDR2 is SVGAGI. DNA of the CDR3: TGTGCCAGCACGGACATGACAAGCACAGATACGCAGTATTTT. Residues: CASTDMTSTDTQYF.

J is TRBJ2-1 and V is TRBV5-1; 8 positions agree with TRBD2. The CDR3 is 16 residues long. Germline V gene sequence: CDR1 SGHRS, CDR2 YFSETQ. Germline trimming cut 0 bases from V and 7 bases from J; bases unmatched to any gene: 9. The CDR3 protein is CASSLEGSGMGNEQFF. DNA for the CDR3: TGCGCCAGCAGCTTGGAGGGTAGCGGGATGGGTAATGAGCAGTTCTTC.

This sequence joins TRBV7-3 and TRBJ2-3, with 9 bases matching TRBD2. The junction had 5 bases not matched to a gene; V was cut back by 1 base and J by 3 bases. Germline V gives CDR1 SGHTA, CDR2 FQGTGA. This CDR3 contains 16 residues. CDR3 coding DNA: TGTGCCAGCAGCTTAAATAGCGGGAGCGGGACAGATACGCAGTATTTT. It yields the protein CASSLNSGSGTDTQYF.

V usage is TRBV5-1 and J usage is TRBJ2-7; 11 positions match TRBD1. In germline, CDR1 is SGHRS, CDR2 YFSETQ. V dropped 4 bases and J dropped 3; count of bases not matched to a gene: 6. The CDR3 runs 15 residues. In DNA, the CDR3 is TGCGCCAGCAGCCTGCAGGGACAGGGGGGCTACGAGCAGTACTTC. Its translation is CASSLQGQGGYEQYF.

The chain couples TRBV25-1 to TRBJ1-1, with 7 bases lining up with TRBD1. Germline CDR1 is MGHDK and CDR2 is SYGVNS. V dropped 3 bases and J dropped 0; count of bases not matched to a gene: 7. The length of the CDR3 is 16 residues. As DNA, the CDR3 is TGTGCCAGCAGTGACTCTTCAGGGACAGTGAACACTGAAGCTTTCTTT. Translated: CASSDSSGTVNTEAFF. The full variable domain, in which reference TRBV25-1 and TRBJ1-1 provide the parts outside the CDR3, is EADIYQTPRYLVIGTGKKITLECSQTMGHDKMYWYQQDPGMELHLIHYSYGVNSTEKGDLSSESTVSRIRTEHFPLTLESARPSHTSQYLCASSDSSGTVNTEAFFGQGTRLTVV.

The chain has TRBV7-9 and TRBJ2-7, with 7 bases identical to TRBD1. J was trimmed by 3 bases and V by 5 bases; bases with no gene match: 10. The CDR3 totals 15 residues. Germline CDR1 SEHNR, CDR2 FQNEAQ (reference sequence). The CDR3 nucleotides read TGTGCCAGCAGCCCTAGACAGGGAAGCTACTACGAGCAGTACTTC. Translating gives CASSPRQGSYYEQYF.

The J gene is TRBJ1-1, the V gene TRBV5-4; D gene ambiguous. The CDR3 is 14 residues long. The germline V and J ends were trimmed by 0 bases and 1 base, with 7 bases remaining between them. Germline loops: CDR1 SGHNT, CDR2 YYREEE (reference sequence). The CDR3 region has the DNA TGTGCCAGCAGCTTGGACAGCCCGAACACTGAAGCTTTCTTT. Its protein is CASSLDSPNTEAFF. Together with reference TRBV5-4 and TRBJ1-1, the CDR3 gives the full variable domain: ETGVTQSPTHLIKTRGQQVTLRCSSQSGHNTVSWYQQALGQGPQFIFQYYREEENGRGNFPPRFSGLQFPNYSSELNVNALELDDSALYLCASSLDSPNTEAFFGQGTRLTVV.

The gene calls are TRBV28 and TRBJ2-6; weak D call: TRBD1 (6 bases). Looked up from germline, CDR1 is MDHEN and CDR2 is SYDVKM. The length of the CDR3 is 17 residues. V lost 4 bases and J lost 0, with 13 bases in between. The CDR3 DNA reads TGTGCCAGCAGTTCTTACGACAGGTCCTCTGGGGCCAACGTCCTGACTTTC. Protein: CASSSYDRSSGANVLTF.

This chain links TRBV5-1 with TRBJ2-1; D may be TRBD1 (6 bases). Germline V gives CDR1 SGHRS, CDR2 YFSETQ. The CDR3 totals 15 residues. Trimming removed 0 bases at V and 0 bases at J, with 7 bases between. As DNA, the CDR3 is TGCGCCAGCAGCTTGGTCAGGGGCTCCTACAATGAGCAGTTCTTC. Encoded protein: CASSLVRGSYNEQFF. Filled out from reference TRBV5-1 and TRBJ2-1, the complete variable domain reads KAGVTQTPRYLIKTRGQQVTLSCSPISGHRSVSWYQQTPGQGLQFLFEYFSETQRNKGNFPGRFSGRQFSNSRSEMNVSTLELGDSALYLCASSLVRGSYNEQFFGPGTRLTVL.

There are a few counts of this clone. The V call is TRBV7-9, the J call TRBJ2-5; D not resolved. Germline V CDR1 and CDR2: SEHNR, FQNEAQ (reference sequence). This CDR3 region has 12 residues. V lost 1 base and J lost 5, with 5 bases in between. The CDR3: CASSLVGETQYF. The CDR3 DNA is TGTGCCAGCAGCTTAGTCGGGGAGACCCAGTACTTC.

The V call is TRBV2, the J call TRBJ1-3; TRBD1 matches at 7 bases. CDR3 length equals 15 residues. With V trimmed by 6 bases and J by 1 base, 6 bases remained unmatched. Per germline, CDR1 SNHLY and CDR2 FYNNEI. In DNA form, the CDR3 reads TGTGCCAGCAGGGCTGACAGGGTTTCTGGAAACACCATATATTTT. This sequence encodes CASRADRVSGNTIYF.

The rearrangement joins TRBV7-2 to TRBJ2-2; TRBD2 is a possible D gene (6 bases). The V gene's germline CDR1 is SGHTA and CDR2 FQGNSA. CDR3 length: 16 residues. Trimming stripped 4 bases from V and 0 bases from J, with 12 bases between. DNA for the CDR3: TGTGCCAGCAGCTACCATCTAGCGACGAACACCGGGGAGCTGTTTTTT. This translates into CASSYHLATNTGELFF. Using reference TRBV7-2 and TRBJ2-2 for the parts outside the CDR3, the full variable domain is GAGVSQSPSNKVTEKGKDVELRCDPISGHTALYWYRQSLGQGLEFLIYFQGNSAPDKSGLPSDRFSAERTGGSVSTLTIQRTQQEDSAVYLCASSYHLATNTGELFFGEGSRLTVL.